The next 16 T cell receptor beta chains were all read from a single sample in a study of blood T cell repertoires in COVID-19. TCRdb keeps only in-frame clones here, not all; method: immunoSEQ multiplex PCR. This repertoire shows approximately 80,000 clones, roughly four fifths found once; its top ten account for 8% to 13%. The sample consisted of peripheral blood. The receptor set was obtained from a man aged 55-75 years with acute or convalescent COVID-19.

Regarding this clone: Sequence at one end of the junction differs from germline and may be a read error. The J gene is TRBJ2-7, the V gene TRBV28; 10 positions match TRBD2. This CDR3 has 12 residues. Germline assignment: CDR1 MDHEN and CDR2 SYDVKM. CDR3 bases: TGTGCCAGCAGTTCCGGACTAGCGGTGTTCGTTTTC. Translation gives CASSSGLAVFVF.

CDR3 sequence reads: CASSMEGRVETQYF. CDR3 nucleotides: TGTGCCAGTAGTATGGAAGGGCGGGTGGAGACCCAGTACTTC. V gene TRBV19 combines with J gene TRBJ2-5; D possibly corresponds to TRBD2 (5 bases). Deletions cut 3 bases from V and 5 bases from J, with 13 bases between. This CDR3 contains 14 residues. Germline values: CDR1 LNHDA, CDR2 SQIVND (reference sequence).

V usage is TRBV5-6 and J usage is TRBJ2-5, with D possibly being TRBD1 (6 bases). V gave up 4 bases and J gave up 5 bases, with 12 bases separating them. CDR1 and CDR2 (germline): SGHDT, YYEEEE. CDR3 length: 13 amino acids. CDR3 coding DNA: TGTGCCAGCAGCCAGGGGCCCCAGGAGACCCAGTACTTC. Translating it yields CASSQGPQETQYF.

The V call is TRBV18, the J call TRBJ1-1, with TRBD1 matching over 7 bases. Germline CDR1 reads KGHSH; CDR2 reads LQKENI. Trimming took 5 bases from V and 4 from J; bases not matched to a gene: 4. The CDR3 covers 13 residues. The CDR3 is CASSTGEVTEAFF. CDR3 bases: TGTGCCAGCTCAACAGGGGAGGTCACTGAAGCTTTCTTT.

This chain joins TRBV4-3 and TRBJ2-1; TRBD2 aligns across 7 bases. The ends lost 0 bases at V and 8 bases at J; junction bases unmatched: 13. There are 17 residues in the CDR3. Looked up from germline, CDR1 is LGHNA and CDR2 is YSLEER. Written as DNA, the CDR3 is TGCGCCAGCAGCCAAGATGTCCCACCGGGAGGCCGATATGAGCAGTTCTTC. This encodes CASSQDVPPGGRYEQFF.

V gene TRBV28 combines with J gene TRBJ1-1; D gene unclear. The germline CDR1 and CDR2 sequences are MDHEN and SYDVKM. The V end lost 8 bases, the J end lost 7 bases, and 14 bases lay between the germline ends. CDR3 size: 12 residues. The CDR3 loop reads CASWSAVFEAFF. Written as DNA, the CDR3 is TGTGCCAGCTGGAGTGCTGTATTTGAAGCTTTCTTT. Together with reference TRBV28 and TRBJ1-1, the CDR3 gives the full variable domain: DVKVTQSSRYLVKRTGEKVFLECVQDMDHENMFWYRQDPGLGLRLIYFSYDVKMKEKGDIPEGYSVSREKKERFSLILESASTNQTSMYLCASWSAVFEAFFGQGTRLTVV.

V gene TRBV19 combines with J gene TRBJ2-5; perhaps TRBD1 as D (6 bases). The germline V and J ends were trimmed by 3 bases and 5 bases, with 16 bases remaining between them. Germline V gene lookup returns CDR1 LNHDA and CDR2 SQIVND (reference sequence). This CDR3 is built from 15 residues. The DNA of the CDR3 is TGTGCCAGTAGTATGAGTGGGGGCCAGGGGGAGACCCAGTACTTC. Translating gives CASSMSGGQGETQYF.

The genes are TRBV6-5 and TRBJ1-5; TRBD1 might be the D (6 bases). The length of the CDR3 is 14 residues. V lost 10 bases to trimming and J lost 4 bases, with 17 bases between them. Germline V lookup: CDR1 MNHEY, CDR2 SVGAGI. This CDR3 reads CATLQGTRNQPQHF. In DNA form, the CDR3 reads TGTGCCACCCTTCAGGGGACACGAAATCAGCCCCAGCATTTT.

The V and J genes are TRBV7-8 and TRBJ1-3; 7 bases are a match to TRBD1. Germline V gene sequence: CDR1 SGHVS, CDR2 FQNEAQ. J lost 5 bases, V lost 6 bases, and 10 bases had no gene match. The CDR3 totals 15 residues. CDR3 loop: CASRRSRDRRNTIYF. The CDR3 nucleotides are TGTGCCAGCAGGAGGTCCCGGGACAGAAGAAACACCATATATTTT.

The CDR3 here is CASSITLAGGYNEQFF. CDR3 DNA: TGTGCCAGTAGTATCACCCTAGCGGGAGGCTACAATGAGCAGTTCTTC. This chain links TRBV19 with TRBJ2-1; 11 bases agree with TRBD2. The CDR3 totals 16 residues. V shed 3 bases and J 3 bases; nucleotides not matched to a gene: 4. In germline, CDR1 is LNHDA, CDR2 SQIVND (reference sequence).

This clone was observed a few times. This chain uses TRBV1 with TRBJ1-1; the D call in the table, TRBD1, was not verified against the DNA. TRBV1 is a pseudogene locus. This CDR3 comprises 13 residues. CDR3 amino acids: CTSTQGKRTEAFF. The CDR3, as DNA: TGCACCAGCACACAGGGGAAACGTACTGAAGCTTTCTTT.

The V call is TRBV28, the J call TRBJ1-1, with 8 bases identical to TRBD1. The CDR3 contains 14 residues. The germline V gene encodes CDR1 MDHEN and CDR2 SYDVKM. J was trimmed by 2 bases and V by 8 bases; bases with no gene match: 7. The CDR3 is CASLDRGKNTEAFF. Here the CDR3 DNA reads TGTGCCAGCTTAGACAGGGGCAAAAACACTGAAGCTTTCTTT.

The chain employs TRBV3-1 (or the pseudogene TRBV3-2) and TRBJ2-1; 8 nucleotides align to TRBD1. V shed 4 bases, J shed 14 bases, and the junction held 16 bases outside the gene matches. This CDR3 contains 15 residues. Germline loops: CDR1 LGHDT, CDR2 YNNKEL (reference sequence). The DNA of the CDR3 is TGTGCCAGCAGCCTGCAGAGGACAGGGACGGGTCCGGAGTTCTTC. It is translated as CASSLQRTGTGPEFF.

CDR3 loop: CASSETGTQYF. Here the CDR3 DNA reads TGTGCCAGCAGTGAAACAGGGACCCAGTACTTC. The chain uses TRBV28 and TRBJ2-5; maybe TRBD1 (5 bases). Trimming cost V 5 bases and J 7 bases, with 8 bases left between them. The CDR3 has 11 amino acids. Germline-derived CDR1 and CDR2 are MDHEN and SYDVKM.

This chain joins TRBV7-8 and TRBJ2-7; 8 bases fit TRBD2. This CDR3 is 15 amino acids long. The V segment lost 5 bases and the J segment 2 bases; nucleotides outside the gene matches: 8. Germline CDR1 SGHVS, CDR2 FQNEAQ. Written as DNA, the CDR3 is TGTGCCAGCAGCGCCGGGACTAGGGGCCCCTACGAGCAGTACTTC. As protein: CASSAGTRGPYEQYF.

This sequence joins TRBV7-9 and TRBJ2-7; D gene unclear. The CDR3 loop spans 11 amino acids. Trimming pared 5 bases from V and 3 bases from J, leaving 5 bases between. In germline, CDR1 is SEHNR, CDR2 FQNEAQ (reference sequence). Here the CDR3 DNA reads TGTGCCAGCAGCACCTACTACGAGCAGTACTTC. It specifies CASSTYYEQYF. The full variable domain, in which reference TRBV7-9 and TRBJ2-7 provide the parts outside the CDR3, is DTGVSQNPRHKITKRGQNVTFRCDPISEHNRLYWYRQTLGQGPEFLTYFQNEAQLEKSRLLSDRFSAERPKGSFSTLEIQRTEQGDSAMYLCASSTYYEQYFGPGTRLTVT.